This TCR beta chain was recovered during a study of T cell repertoires in cytomegalovirus infection. Study context: Both CMV infection and a matching HLA type were indicated by public TCR beta signatures.

Germline values: CDR1 KGHSH, CDR2 LQKENI. The CDR3 has 16 amino acids. Trimming pared 0 bases from V and 1 base from J, leaving 13 bases between. TCRdb re-analysed the reads in MiXCR, keeping a single row per CDR3 protein. The table lists 400,000 or so distinct CDR3 sequences, 31% of them singletons. The rearrangement joins TRBV18 to TRBJ2-7; tentatively, D is TRBD1 (6 bases). The receptor was isolated from a human donor in good health (CMV status not recorded). Some clones in this sample may be carry-over from other donors' samples. Material for sequencing was PBMCs. The CDR3 DNA reads as TGTGCCAGCTCACCACCCATCAGGGGCTTATCCTACGAGCAGTACTTC. This gives the protein CASSPPIRGLSYEQYF.